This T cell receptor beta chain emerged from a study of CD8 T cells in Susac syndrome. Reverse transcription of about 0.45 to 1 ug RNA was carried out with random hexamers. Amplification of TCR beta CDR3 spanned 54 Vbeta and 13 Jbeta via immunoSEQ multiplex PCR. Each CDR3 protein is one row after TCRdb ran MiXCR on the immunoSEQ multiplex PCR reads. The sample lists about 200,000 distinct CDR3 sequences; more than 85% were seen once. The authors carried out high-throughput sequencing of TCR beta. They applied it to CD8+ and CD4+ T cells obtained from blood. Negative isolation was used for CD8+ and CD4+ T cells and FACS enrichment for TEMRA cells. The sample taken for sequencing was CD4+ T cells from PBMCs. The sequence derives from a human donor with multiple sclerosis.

For the CDR3, the DNA is TGCAGTGCCCGCCCAGGAGAGACCCAGTACTTC. Its protein is CSARPGETQYF. The genes are TRBV20-1 and TRBJ2-5; D not certain. The CDR3 is made up of 11 amino acids. Germline loops: CDR1 DFQATT, CDR2 SNEGSKA (reference sequence). The germline V and J ends were trimmed by 6 bases and 4 bases, with 9 bases remaining between them.